Listed below are T cell receptor beta chains from one sample, sequenced in a study of T-cell reconstitution after alpha-beta-depleted transplantation in children. TCRdb reanalysed the PCR reads using MiXCR and keeps one entry per CDR3 protein. The sample includes over 450,000 distinct CDR3 sequences, 10% of them seen just once. The sequencing used PBMCs, collected before TCRalphabeta/CD19-depleted stem cell transplant. These receptors originate from a child aged 2-15 years with inherited bone marrow failure, due to receive a stem cell transplant. CDR3s include the opening cysteine and the closing phenylalanine or tryptophan. D genes are given only for firm matches. Clone sizes are given selectively: once, few, many, or a class where the clone is expanded.

many	TRBJ1-2	TRBV5-1	TRBD1	CASSLTGGDGYTF	TGCGCCAGCAGCCTCACAGGGGGGGATGGCTACACCTTC
many	TRBJ2-3	TRBV6-2/TRBV6-3	TRBD2	CASTGSLAGGTDTQYF	TGTGCCAGCACAGGGTCGTTAGCGGGAGGAACAGATACGCAGTATTTT
many	TRBJ2-1	TRBV5-1	TRBD2	CASSLGLAASKKQFF	TGCGCCAGCAGCTTGGGGCTAGCGGCCAGCAAAAAGCAGTTCTTC
few	TRBJ1-2	TRBV12-3/TRBV12-4	.	CASSFLGSSGYTF	TGTGCCAGCAGTTTTTTGGGTTCGAGCGGCTACACCTTC
many	TRBJ1-2	TRBV12-3/TRBV12-4	.	CASSPGWSSGYTF	TGTGCCAGCAGTCCGGGGTGGAGTTCTGGCTACACCTTC
few	TRBJ1-2	TRBV4-3	TRBD1	CASSQGTGQGRYGYTF	TGCGCCAGCAGCCAAGGGACGGGACAGGGCAGATATGGCTACACCTTC
many	TRBJ2-1	TRBV7-9	TRBD2	CASSRVVAGVDDNEQFF	TGTGCCAGCAGCCGGGTTGTAGCGGGGGTGGACGACAATGAGCAGTTCTTC
many	TRBJ2-5	TRBV6-1	.	CASSEPGEETQYF	TGTGCCAGCAGTGAACCTGGGGAGGAGACCCAGTACTTC
few	TRBJ2-1	TRBV20-1	TRBD2	CSARAGGPIQQFF	TGCAGTGCTAGAGCGGGAGGGCCGATCCAGCAGTTCTTC
many	TRBJ2-7	TRBV12-3/TRBV12-4	.	CASGTSYEQYF	TGTGCCAGCGGTACATCCTACGAGCAGTACTTC
few	TRBJ2-1	TRBV28	TRBD2	CASSFLGLAETSSYNEQFF	TGTGCCAGCAGTTTCTTGGGACTAGCGGAGACCAGCTCCTACAATGAGCAGTTCTTC
many	TRBJ1-4	TRBV28	.	CASSLGPFREKLFF	TGTGCCAGCAGTTTAGGGCCATTCAGGGAAAAACTGTTTTTT
many	TRBJ2-1	TRBV20-1	.	CSAGLGGNEQFF	TGCAGTGCTGGCCTAGGAGGAAATGAGCAGTTCTTC
many	TRBJ1-1	TRBV6-5	.	CASSYGLYTEAFF	TGTGCCAGCAGTTACGGTCTTTACACTGAAGCTTTCTTT
.	TRBJ2-2	TRBV6-2/TRBV6-3	.	CASSYSGSNTGELFF	TGTGCCAGCAGTTACTCGGGCTCTAACACCGGGGAGCTGTTTTTT
many	TRBJ1-5	TRBV7-2	.	CASSLTGLSNQPQHF	TGTGCCAGCAGCTTAACAGGCCTTAGCAATCAGCCCCAGCATTTT
many	TRBJ2-5	TRBV27	TRBD1	CASSSTGPTETQYF	TGTGCCAGCAGTTCGACAGGGCCGACGGAGACCCAGTACTTC
.	TRBJ2-7	TRBV6-2/TRBV6-3	.	CASSHHRDSKYF	TGTGCCAGCAGTCATCACAGGGACTCCAAGTACTTC
many	TRBJ2-5	TRBV29-1	.	CSVELEGGETQYF	TGCAGCGTTGAACTCGAAGGGGGAGAGACCCAGTACTTC
many	TRBJ2-7	TRBV29-1	TRBD2	CSATLAGGPGEQYF	TGCAGCGCTACACTAGCGGGAGGGCCGGGCGAGCAGTACTTC
many	TRBJ1-5	TRBV4-3	.	CASSRDRIRVQPQHF	TGCGCCAGCAGCCGAGACAGGATTAGAGTTCAGCCCCAGCATTTT
few	TRBJ1-1	TRBV2	.	CASTLDQGVTEAFF	TGTGCCAGCACTCTAGACCAAGGCGTGACTGAAGCTTTCTTT